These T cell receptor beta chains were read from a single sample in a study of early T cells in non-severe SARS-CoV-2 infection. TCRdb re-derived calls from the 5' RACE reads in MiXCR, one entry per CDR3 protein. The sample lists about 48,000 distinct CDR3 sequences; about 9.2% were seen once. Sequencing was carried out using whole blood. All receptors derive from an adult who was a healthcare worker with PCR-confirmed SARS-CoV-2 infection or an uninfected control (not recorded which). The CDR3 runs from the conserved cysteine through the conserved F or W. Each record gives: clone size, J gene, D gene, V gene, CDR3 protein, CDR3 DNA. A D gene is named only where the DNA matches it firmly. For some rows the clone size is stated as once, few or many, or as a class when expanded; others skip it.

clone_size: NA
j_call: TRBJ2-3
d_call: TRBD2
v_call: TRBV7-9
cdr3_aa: CASSFRTSGPDTQYF
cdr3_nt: TGTGCCAGCAGCTTTCGGACTAGCGGGCCAGATACGCAGTATTTT

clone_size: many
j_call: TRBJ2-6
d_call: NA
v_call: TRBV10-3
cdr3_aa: CAISAAGANVLTF
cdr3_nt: TGTGCCATCAGCGCAGCTGGGGCCAACGTCCTGACTTTC

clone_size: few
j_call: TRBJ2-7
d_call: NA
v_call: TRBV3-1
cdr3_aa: CASSPRVFDYEQYF
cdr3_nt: TGTGCCAGCAGCCCCAGAGTATTTGACTACGAGCAGTACTTC

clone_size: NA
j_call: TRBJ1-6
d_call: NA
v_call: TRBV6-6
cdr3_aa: CASSLDPESPLHF
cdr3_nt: TGTGCCAGCAGTTTGGACCCTGAGTCACCCCTCCACTTT

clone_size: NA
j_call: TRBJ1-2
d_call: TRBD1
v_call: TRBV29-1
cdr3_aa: CSVRTDRAHGYTF
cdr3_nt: TGCAGCGTGCGCACGGACAGGGCCCATGGCTACACCTTC

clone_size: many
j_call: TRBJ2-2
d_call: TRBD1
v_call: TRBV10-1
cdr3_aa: CASSLTGTGNTGELFF
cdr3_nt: TGCGCCAGCAGCTTAACCGGGACAGGGAACACCGGGGAGCTGTTTTTT

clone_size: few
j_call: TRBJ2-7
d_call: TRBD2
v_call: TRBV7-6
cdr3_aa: CASSSGGGSEQYF
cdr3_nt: TGTGCCAGCAGCTCCGGGGGGGGCTCCGAGCAGTACTTC

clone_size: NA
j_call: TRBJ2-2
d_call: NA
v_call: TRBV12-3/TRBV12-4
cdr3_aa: CASSTDLAVGTGELFF
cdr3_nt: TGTGCCAGCAGTACCGACTTAGCGGTGGGCACCGGGGAGCTGTTTTTT

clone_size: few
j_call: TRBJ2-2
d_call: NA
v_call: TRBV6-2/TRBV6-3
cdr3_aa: CASRGGGANTGELFF
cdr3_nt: TGTGCCAGCCGTGGCGGGGGCGCGAACACCGGGGAGCTGTTTTTT

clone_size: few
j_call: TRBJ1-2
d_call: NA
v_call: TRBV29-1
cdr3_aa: CSVPQPSGYGYTF
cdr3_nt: TGCAGCGTTCCCCAGCCTAGTGGGTATGGCTACACCTTC

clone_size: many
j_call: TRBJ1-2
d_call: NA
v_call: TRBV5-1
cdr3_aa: CASSLERTALYGYTF
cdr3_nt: TGCGCCAGCAGCTTGGAGCGGACAGCGCTCTATGGCTACACCTTC

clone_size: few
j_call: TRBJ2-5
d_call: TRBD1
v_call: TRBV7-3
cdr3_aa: CASSPGTDLGETQYF
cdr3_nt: TGTGCCAGCAGTCCCGGGACAGACCTCGGGGAGACCCAGTACTTC

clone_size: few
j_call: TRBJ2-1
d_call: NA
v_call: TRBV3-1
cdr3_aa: CASSLLDRPGDEQFF
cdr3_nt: TGTGCCAGCAGTCTATTGGACCGCCCCGGGGATGAGCAGTTCTTC

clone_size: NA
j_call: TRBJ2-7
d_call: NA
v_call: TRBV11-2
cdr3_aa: CASSYRDPYEQYF
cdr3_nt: TGTGCCAGCAGCTACCGGGACCCCTACGAGCAGTACTTC

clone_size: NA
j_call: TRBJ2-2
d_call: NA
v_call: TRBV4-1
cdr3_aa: CASSQDLRGGELFF
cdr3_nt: TGCGCCAGCAGCCAAGATCTCCGGGGCGGGGAGCTGTTTTTT

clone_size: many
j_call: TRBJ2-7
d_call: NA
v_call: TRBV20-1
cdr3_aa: CSAPPTGSSYEQYF
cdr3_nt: TGCAGTGCTCCTCCGACGGGCAGCTCCTACGAGCAGTACTTC

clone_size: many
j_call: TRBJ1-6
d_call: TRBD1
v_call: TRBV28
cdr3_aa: CASSRGDSLTPLHF
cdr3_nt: TGTGCCAGCAGCAGAGGGGACAGCTTAACACCCCTCCACTTT

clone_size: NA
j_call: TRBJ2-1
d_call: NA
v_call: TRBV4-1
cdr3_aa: CASSQAGRSDEQFF
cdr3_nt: TGCGCCAGCAGCCAAGCTGGGAGGTCGGATGAGCAGTTCTTC

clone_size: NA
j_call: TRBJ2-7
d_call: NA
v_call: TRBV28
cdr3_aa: CASSSATPRGGTYEQYF
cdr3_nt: TGTGCCAGCAGTTCGGCCACCCCCAGGGGAGGGACGTACGAGCAGTACTTC

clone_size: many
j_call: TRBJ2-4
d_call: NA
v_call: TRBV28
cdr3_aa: CASSLTTAQNIQYF
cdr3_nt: TGTGCCAGCAGTTTAACCACGGCCCAAAACATTCAGTACTTC

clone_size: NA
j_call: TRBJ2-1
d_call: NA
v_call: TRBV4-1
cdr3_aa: CASSQDRGRQFF
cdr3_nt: TGCGCCAGCAGCCAAGATAGAGGTCGGCAGTTCTTC

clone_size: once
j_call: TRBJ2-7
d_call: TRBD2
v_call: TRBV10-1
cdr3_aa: CASSPDFSGGAYEQYF
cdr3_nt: TGCGCCAGCAGCCCCGACTTCTCGGGAGGGGCCTACGAGCAGTACTTC

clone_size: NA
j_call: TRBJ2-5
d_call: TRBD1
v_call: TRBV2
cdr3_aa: CASSNNRGQQETQYF
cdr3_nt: TGTGCCAGCAGTAATAACAGGGGACAACAAGAGACCCAGTACTTC

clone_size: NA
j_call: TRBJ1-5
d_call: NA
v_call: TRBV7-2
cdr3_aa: CASSWDGNQPQHF
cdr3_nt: TGTGCCAGCAGCTGGGACGGCAATCAGCCCCAGCATTTT

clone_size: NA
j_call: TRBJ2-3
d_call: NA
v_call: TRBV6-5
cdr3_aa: CASSAGEPAGTQYF
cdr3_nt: TGTGCCAGCAGTGCCGGGGAGCCTGCGGGTACGCAGTATTTT

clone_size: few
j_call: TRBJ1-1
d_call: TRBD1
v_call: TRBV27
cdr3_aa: CASSLSLPGGSSITEAFF
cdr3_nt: TGTGCCAGCAGTTTAAGTTTGCCAGGGGGCTCGAGTATCACTGAAGCTTTCTTT

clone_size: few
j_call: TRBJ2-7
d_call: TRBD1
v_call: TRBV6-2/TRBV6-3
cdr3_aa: CASSPPWTGGVYEQYF
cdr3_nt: TGTGCCAGCAGTCCTCCGTGGACAGGGGGGGTCTACGAGCAGTACTTC

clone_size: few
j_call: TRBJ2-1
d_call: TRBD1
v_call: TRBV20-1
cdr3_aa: CSAADSGQGARNEQFF
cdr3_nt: TGCAGTGCTGCCGATTCGGGACAGGGGGCGAGAAATGAGCAGTTCTTC

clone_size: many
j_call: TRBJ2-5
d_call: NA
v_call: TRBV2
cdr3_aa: CARLPYRQETQYF
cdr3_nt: TGTGCCAGGCTACCTTATCGGCAAGAGACCCAGTACTTC

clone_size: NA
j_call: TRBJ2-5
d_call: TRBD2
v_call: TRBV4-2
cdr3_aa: CASSAGLAGETQYF
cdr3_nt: TGTGCCAGCAGCGCCGGACTAGCGGGAGAGACCCAGTACTTC

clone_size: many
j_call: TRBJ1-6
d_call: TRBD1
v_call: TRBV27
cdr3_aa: CASRDRVSPLHF
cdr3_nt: TGTGCCAGCCGGGACAGGGTTTCACCCCTCCACTTT

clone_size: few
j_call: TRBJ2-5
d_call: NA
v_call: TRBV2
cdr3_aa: CASGGKTQYF
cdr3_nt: TGTGCCAGCGGGGGTAAGACCCAGTACTTC

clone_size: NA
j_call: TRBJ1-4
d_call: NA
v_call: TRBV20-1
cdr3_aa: CSARDLGGASNEKLFF
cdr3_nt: TGCAGTGCTAGAGATTTGGGGGGGGCCTCTAATGAAAAACTGTTTTTT

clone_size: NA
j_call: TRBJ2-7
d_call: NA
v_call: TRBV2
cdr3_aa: CAGGDPSSYEQYF
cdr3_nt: TGTGCCGGAGGGGACCCGAGCTCCTACGAGCAGTACTTC

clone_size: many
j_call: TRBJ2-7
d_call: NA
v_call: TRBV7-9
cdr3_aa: CASSLPSSYEQYF
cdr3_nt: TGTGCCAGCAGCTTACCGTCAAGCTACGAGCAGTACTTC

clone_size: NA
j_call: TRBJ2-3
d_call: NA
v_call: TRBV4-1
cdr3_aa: CASSLQPDTQYF
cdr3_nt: TGCGCCAGCAGCCTTCAACCAGATACGCAGTATTTT

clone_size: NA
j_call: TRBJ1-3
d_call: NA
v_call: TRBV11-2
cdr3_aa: CASSLDLTSGNTIYF
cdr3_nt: TGTGCCAGCAGCTTAGATCTGACTTCTGGAAACACCATATATTTT

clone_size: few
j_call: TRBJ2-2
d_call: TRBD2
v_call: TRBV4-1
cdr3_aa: CASSQAGGGGELFF
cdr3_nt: TGCGCCAGCAGCCAAGCGGGAGGCGGCGGGGAGCTGTTTTTT

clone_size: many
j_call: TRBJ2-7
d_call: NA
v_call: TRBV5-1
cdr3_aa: CASSFTGRWSYEQYF
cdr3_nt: TGCGCCAGCAGCTTCACGGGGCGCTGGTCCTACGAGCAGTACTTC

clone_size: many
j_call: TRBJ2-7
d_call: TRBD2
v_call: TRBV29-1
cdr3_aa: CSVQGGLAVNEQYF
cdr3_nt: TGCAGCGTCCAAGGGGGACTAGCGGTCAACGAGCAGTACTTC

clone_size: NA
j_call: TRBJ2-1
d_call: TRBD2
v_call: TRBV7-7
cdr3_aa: CASSPSGIKNEQFF
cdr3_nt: TGTGCCAGCAGCCCTAGCGGGATAAAGAATGAGCAGTTCTTC

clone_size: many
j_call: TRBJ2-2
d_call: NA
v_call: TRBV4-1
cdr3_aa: CASSQEQGFLAGELFF
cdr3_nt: TGCGCCAGCAGCCAAGAACAGGGATTCTTGGCCGGGGAGCTGTTTTTT

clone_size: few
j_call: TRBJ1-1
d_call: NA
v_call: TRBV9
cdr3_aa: CASTWTEAFF
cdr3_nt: TGTGCCAGCACCTGGACTGAAGCTTTCTTT

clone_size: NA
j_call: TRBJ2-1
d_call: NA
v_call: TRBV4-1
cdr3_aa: CASSQVGGTTYEQFF
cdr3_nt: TGCGCCAGCAGCCAAGTGGGTGGCACAACCTATGAGCAGTTCTTC

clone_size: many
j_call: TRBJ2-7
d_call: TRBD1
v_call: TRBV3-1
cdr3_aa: CASKPRDREGEQYF
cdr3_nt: TGTGCCAGCAAACCCCGGGACAGGGAGGGGGAGCAGTACTTC

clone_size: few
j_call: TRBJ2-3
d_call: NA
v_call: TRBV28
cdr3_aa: CASSPTDTQYF
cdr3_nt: TGTGCCAGCAGTCCCACAGATACGCAGTATTTT

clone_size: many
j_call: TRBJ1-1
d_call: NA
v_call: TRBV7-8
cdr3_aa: CASSFAGTEVFF
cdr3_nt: TGTGCCAGCAGCTTCGCAGGGACTGAAGTTTTCTTT

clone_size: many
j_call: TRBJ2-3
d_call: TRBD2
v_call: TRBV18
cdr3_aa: CASSRLAGGTDTQYF
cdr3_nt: TGTGCCAGCTCACGACTAGCGGGCGGGACAGATACGCAGTATTTT